The 25 T cell receptor beta chains in this list originate from one sample, sequenced in a study of T cell repertoires in cytomegalovirus infection. TCRdb called the reads again in MiXCR, with one record for every CDR3 protein. The sample has about 680,000 distinct CDR3 sequences; roughly 26% are singletons. What was sequenced was CD8+ T cells from PBMCs. The receptors come from a human donor in good health (CMV status not recorded). Some clones in this sample may be carry-over from other donors' samples.

This clonotype occurred a few times. This chain joins TRBV6-1 and TRBJ2-3; 8 bases match TRBD2. The CDR3 runs to 16 residues. Germline loops: CDR1 MNHNS, CDR2 SASEGT. V shed 3 bases, J shed 5 bases, and the junction held 10 bases outside the gene matches. Here the CDR3 DNA reads TGTGCCAGCAGTGATCTACTTGGACTAGCAGGAGATACGCAGTATTTT. Amino acid sequence: CASSDLLGLAGDTQYF.

This clonotype has more than one count but fewer than ten. The CDR3 region is CASIPTKSSYNEQFF. The DNA of the CDR3 is TGTGCCAGCATCCCCACGAAGAGCTCCTACAATGAGCAGTTCTTC. The chain joins TRBV7-9 to TRBJ2-1; no definite D call. CDR1 and CDR2 (germline): SEHNR, FQNEAQ (reference sequence). The CDR3 sequence is 15 residues long. V was clipped by 7 bases and J by 0 bases, with 13 bases between them.

This clonotype occurred many times. The rearrangement uses TRBV12-3 or TRBV12-4 and TRBJ2-3, with 15 bases that match TRBD2. V was pared by 6 bases and J by 5 bases, with 18 bases of the junction left unmatched. CDR3 length: 20 residues. This CDR3 is CASSIFASPGLAGGGDTQYF. CDR3 bases: TGTGCCAGCAGCATATTTGCCTCACCGGGACTAGCGGGGGGAGGAGATACGCAGTATTTT.

As for this clonotype: This may be a read error, as it is one base from a much larger clone. The rearrangement links TRBV10-3 to TRBJ2-1; either TRBD1 or TRBD2 may supply D (7 bases each). Germline V gives CDR1 ENHRY, CDR2 SYGVKD. The length of the CDR3 is 14 residues. In DNA, the CDR3 is TGTGCCATCAGCGGCCAGGGGGACTACGATGAGCAGTTCTTC. This gives the protein CAISGQGDYDEQFF.

This clonotype was counted ten times or more. This chain joins TRBV7-2 and TRBJ2-3; 7 bases map to TRBD2. Germline V gene sequence: CDR1 SGHTA, CDR2 FQGNSA. The CDR3 runs to 15 residues. V trimming: 5 bases; J trimming: 4 bases; junction bases outside the gene matches: 9. CDR3 bases: TGTGCCAGCAGCGCAAACGGGGGGTCGGCAGATACGCAGTATTTT. Translated, it gives CASSANGGSADTQYF.

The CDR3 DNA is TGTGCCAGCAGTGAATCAGCAGGGATTAGCTCTGGAAACACCATATATTTT. Residues: CASSESAGISSGNTIYF. J is TRBJ1-3 and V is TRBV25-1, with D maybe TRBD1 (5 bases). Trimming left V 1 base short and J 0 bases short, with 13 bases between. Germline loops: CDR1 MGHDK, CDR2 SYGVNS. The CDR3 loop spans 17 amino acids. Drawing the rest from reference TRBV25-1 and TRBJ1-3, the complete variable domain is EADIYQTPRYLVIGTGKKITLECSQTMGHDKMYWYQQDPGMELHLIHYSYGVNSTEKGDLSSESTVSRIRTEHFPLTLESARPSHTSQYLCASSESAGISSGNTIYFGEGSWLTVV.

This clonotype was found many times. The chain is built from TRBV7-2 and TRBJ2-1; D may be TRBD2 (6 bases). Trimming removed 4 bases from V and 5 bases from J, with 9 bases in between. Per the germline V gene, CDR1 is SGHTA and CDR2 is FQGNSA. The CDR3 sequence is 13 residues long. CDR3 in amino acids: CASSSEGHNEQFF. In DNA form, the CDR3 reads TGTGCCAGCAGCTCGGAGGGCCACAATGAGCAGTTCTTC.

This clonotype was counted many times. The V and J genes are TRBV24-1 and TRBJ2-5; TRBD1 might be the D (5 bases). V was clipped by 0 bases and J by 7 bases, with 5 bases between them. CDR3 length: 12 residues. Per the germline V gene, CDR1 is KGHDR and CDR2 is SFDVKD. Written as DNA, the CDR3 is TGTGCCACCAGTGATTTGACAGGGACCCAGTACTTC. This codes for CATSDLTGTQYF.

The rearrangement uses TRBV6-2 or TRBV6-3 and TRBJ2-3, with D possibly matching TRBD2 (6 bases). Germline CDR1 reads MNHEY; CDR2 reads SVGEGT. Between the trimmed V and J ends, which lost 6 bases and 2 bases, there was a span of 18 bases. This CDR3 region has 16 residues. Here the CDR3 reads CASSLPGLSLTDTQYF. CDR3 bases: TGTGCCAGCAGCCTCCCGGGACTTAGCCTCACAGATACGCAGTATTTT.

This clonotype has a count of ten or more. The rearrangement uses TRBV7-9 and TRBJ1-1; D is ambiguous. Germline V lookup: CDR1 SEHNR, CDR2 FQNEAQ (reference sequence). The CDR3 is 12 residues long. Trimming removed 0 bases from V and 5 bases from J, with 4 bases in between. CDR3 nucleotide sequence: TGTGCCAGCAGCTTAGCGATAACTGAAGCTTTCTTT. It translates to CASSLAITEAFF.

The chain couples TRBV28 to TRBJ1-2; no firm D call. The germline V and J ends were trimmed by 6 bases and 2 bases, with 19 bases remaining between them. The CDR3 is 16 residues long. Per germline, CDR1 MDHEN and CDR2 SYDVKM. CDR3 protein: CASSLPLRIVNYGYTF. The CDR3 DNA is TGTGCCAGCAGCCTACCGCTCAGGATAGTCAACTATGGCTACACCTTC.

This clonotype was picked up many times. The rearrangement uses TRBV20-1 and TRBJ1-2; TRBD1 is a possible D gene (5 bases). This CDR3 is 13 amino acids long. V lost 2 bases, J lost 8 bases, and 15 bases lay in between. CDR1 and CDR2 (germline): DFQATT, SNEGSKA (reference sequence). CDR3 region: CSARPQGPPGYTF. The CDR3 region has the DNA TGCAGTGCTAGACCCCAGGGCCCCCCGGGCTACACCTTC.

This clonotype was seen many times. Here the CDR3 DNA reads TGTGCCAGCAGATTAATGGGGGGACAGGGGCCCTACGAGCAGTACTTC. This translates into CASRLMGGQGPYEQYF. The V gene is TRBV6-1, the J gene TRBJ2-7; TRBD1 aligns across 10 bases. CDR1 is MNHNS, CDR2 SASEGT, per germline. The CDR3 totals 16 residues. Unmatched junction bases numbered 10, after V lost 6 bases and J lost 2 bases.

The CDR3 protein is CASSPRGTGNEQFF. The CDR3 nucleotides read TGTGCCAGCAGCCCTAGAGGGACAGGCAATGAGCAGTTCTTC. V is TRBV7-8 and J is TRBJ2-1; 8 nucleotides align to TRBD1. Losses at the gene ends were 5 bases for V and 6 bases for J; bases not matched to a gene: 6. The CDR3 consists of 14 residues. Per germline, CDR1 SGHVS and CDR2 FQNEAQ.

This clonotype has a count of ten or more. The chain is built from TRBV10-3 and TRBJ2-1, with 7 bases identical to TRBD2. The germline V gene has CDR1 ENHRY and CDR2 SYGVKD. Trimming cost V 9 bases and J 9 bases; bases outside gene matches: 2. The CDR3 is made up of 10 amino acids. DNA of the CDR3: TGTGCCATTGGCGGGGGTGAGCAGTTCTTC. It encodes CAIGGGEQFF.

This clonotype was observed a handful of times. The chain couples TRBV6-6 to TRBJ1-6; TRBD1 matches at 10 bases. The germline V gene encodes CDR1 MNHNY and CDR2 SVGAGI (reference sequence). V shed 6 bases, J shed 7 bases, and the junction held 9 bases outside the gene matches. This CDR3 has 16 amino acids. The DNA of the CDR3 is TGTGCCAGCAGCTTTACTGAGACAGGGGGCAATTCACCCCTCCACTTT. Protein sequence: CASSFTETGGNSPLHF.

The V and J genes are TRBV10-3 and TRBJ1-2; TRBD1 agrees at 8 bases. The length of the CDR3 is 14 residues. From germline, CDR1 is ENHRY and CDR2 SYGVKD. Trimming removed 10 bases from V and 6 bases from J; junction bases left unmatched: 13. The CDR3 protein is CASHPLQGENGYTF. CDR3 DNA sequence: TGTGCCAGCCACCCCCTACAGGGGGAAAATGGCTACACCTTC.

This clonotype turned up a few times. The J gene is TRBJ2-6, the V gene TRBV6-5; D unclear. Per germline, CDR1 MNHEY and CDR2 SVGAGI. V lost 1 base, J lost 4 bases, and 8 bases lay in between. The CDR3 has 15 residues. CDR3 in DNA: TGTGCCAGCAGTTACTTCCACGACGGGGCCAACGTCCTGACTTTC. Translated: CASSYFHDGANVLTF.

V usage is TRBV20-1 and J usage is TRBJ1-3; 10 nucleotides match TRBD1. V trimming: 0 bases; J trimming: 8 bases; junction bases outside the gene matches: 7. CDR1 is DFQATT and CDR2 is SNEGSKA in the germline V gene (reference sequence). The CDR3 has 15 amino acids. For the CDR3, the DNA is TGCAGTGCTAGAGATCCTGGGGACAGGGGATACACCATATATTTT. This sequence encodes CSARDPGDRGYTIYF.

This clonotype was picked up a small number of times. The chain couples TRBV29-1 to TRBJ2-1, with TRBD2 as a possible D gene (6 bases). CDR1 is SQVTM and CDR2 is ANQGSEA in the germline V gene. Trimming took 7 bases from V and 0 from J, leaving 10 bases between them. This CDR3 comprises 13 residues. CDR3: CSEISGSYNEQFF. CDR3 DNA sequence: TGCAGCGAGATTAGCGGCTCCTACAATGAGCAGTTCTTC.

This chain uses TRBV5-5 with TRBJ1-2; perhaps TRBD1 as D (5 bases). V gave up 3 bases and J gave up 4 bases, with 16 bases separating them. CDR1 and CDR2 (germline): SGHKS, YYEKEE (reference sequence). The CDR3 is 15 residues long. CDR3 loop: CASSYDREEGYGYTF. In nucleotides, the CDR3 is TGTGCCAGCAGCTACGACAGAGAGGAGGGCTATGGCTACACCTTC. The full variable domain, in which reference TRBV5-5 and TRBJ1-2 provide the parts outside the CDR3, is DAGVTQSPTHLIKTRGQQVTLRCSPISGHKSVSWYQQVLGQGPQFIFQYYEKEERGRGNFPDRFSARQFPNYSSELNVNALLLGDSALYLCASSYDREEGYGYTFGSGTRLTVV.

This sequence joins TRBV2 and TRBJ2-1; D may be TRBD2 (6 bases). V was shortened by 8 bases and J by 10 bases, with 15 bases between the two germline ends. In germline, CDR1 is SNHLY, CDR2 FYNNEI. The length of the CDR3 is 12 residues. The CDR3 sequence is CASGSPGGEQFF. CDR3 DNA: TGTGCCAGCGGCAGCCCCGGAGGGGAGCAGTTCTTC.

This rearrangement joins TRBV5-4 to TRBJ2-6; 7 bases line up with TRBD1. The CDR3 covers 17 residues. V shed 3 bases and J 1 base; nucleotides not matched to a gene: 7. Per germline, CDR1 SGHNT and CDR2 YYREEE (reference sequence). The CDR3 DNA follows: TGTGCCAGCAGCTCGGTCTCGACAGGGTCTGGGGCCAACGTCCTGACTTTC. It encodes CASSSVSTGSGANVLTF.

This clonotype was found many times. V and J are TRBV7-9 and TRBJ2-1; 12 bases match TRBD2. The CDR3 spans 17 residues. CDR1 is SEHNR, CDR2 FQNEAQ, per germline (reference sequence). The junction had 2 bases not matched to a gene; V was cut back by 1 base and J by 1 base. This chain's CDR3 is CASSLGGLAGSYNEQFF. CDR3 nucleotides: TGTGCCAGCAGCTTAGGGGGACTAGCGGGTTCCTACAATGAGCAGTTCTTC.

Details on this clonotype: Germline is not matched at one junction end, which may reflect a read error. The chain couples TRBV7-2 to TRBJ1-5; 10 positions match TRBD1. The CDR3 runs to 17 residues. CDR1 and CDR2 from the germline V gene are SGHTA and FQGNSA. Written as DNA, the CDR3 is TGTGCCAGGAGCTTAATGGGACAGGGGCATGGCAATCAGTCCCAGCATTTT. It specifies CARSLMGQGHGNQSQHF.